Listed below are T cell receptor beta chains from one sample, sequenced in a study of T cell changes during pregnancy in multiple sclerosis. Profiled with immunoSEQ multiplex PCR; TCRdb holds only in-frame clones, not every one. The sample holds some 99,000 clones; 80% to 95% are singletons and the top ten take 0.99%. The sample consisted of peripheral blood, taken after pregnancy. The receptors come from a female donor with multiple sclerosis, enrolled in a pregnancy study. The CDR3 runs from the conserved cysteine through the conserved F or W. A D gene is named only where the DNA matches it firmly. Clone size, where shown, is once, few, many, or a class for clones that have expanded.

d_gene,abundance,v_gene,j_gene,CDR3aa,CDR3nt
TRBD1,-,TRBV10-2,TRBJ2-7,CASSDRGYEQYF,TGCGCCAGCAGCGACAGGGGCTACGAGCAGTACTTC
TRBD1,-,TRBV5-1,TRBJ2-7,CASSPGDRDAHEQYF,TGCGCCAGCAGCCCGGGGGACAGGGATGCCCACGAGCAGTACTTC
TRBD1,-,TRBV25-1,TRBJ1-5,CAIPARPPGQGDQPQHF,TGTGCCATCCCGGCCCGCCCCCCGGGACAGGGCGATCAGCCCCAGCATTTT
-,-,TRBV29-1,TRBJ2-3,CSVEGTRESADTQYF,TGCAGCGTTGAAGGTACGAGGGAGAGCGCAGATACGCAGTATTTT
TRBD1,-,TRBV6-6,TRBJ1-5,CASRQGAGNQPQHF,TGTGCCAGCAGACAGGGGGCTGGCAATCAGCCCCAGCATTTT
-,-,TRBV2,TRBJ1-1,CASDLNKNTEAFF,TGTGCCAGCGATTTGAACAAGAACACTGAAGCTTTCTTT
-,-,TRBV19,TRBJ1-3,CASSTYGISGNTIYF,TGTGCCAGTAGTACTTACGGGATCTCTGGAAACACCATATATTTT
TRBD1,-,TRBV5-6,TRBJ2-7,CASSDGQGSYEQYF,TGTGCCAGCAGCGACGGACAGGGCTCCTACGAGCAGTACTTC
-,-,TRBV10-3,TRBJ1-1,CAISESYSEAFF,TGTGCCATCAGTGAGTCATACAGTGAAGCTTTCTTT
-,-,TRBV7-7,TRBJ2-5,CASSLAGAGETQYF,TGTGCCAGCAGCTTAGCGGGGGCTGGGGAGACCCAGTACTTC
TRBD1,-,TRBV9,TRBJ1-5,CASSATGTGSQPQHF,TGTGCCAGCAGCGCGACCGGGACAGGGAGTCAGCCCCAGCATTTT
-,once,TRBV6-1,TRBJ2-1,CASSGVWGNEQFF,TGTGCCAGCTCAGGGGTTTGGGGCAATGAGCAGTTCTTC
-,-,TRBV19,TRBJ1-1,CASSTRGNTEAFF,TGTGCCAGTAGTACTAGGGGGAACACTGAAGCTTTCTTT
TRBD2,-,TRBV5-8,TRBJ2-1,CASSSTGTSGAYNEQFF,TGTGCCAGCAGCTCGACCGGGACTAGCGGAGCCTACAATGAGCAGTTCTTC
-,-,TRBV9,TRBJ2-1,CASSESNTRTRYNEQFF,TGTGCCAGCAGCGAGTCCAATACTAGAACGCGGTACAATGAGCAGTTCTTC
-,-,TRBV18,TRBJ2-7,CASSPRQADLYEQYF,TGTGCCAGCTCCCCCAGACAGGCCGACCTCTACGAGCAGTACTTC
TRBD1,-,TRBV7-2,TRBJ1-5,CASSPGTGAGQPQHF,TGTGCCAGCAGCCCTGGGACAGGGGCGGGTCAGCCCCAGCATTTT
-,-,TRBV5-1,TRBJ2-5,CASSFDPAETQYF,TGCGCCAGCAGCTTTGACCCAGCGGAGACCCAGTACTTC
TRBD2,once,TRBV9,TRBJ2-1,CASSVGGRTNNEQFF,TGTGCCAGCAGCGTAGGCGGGAGGACTAACAATGAGCAGTTCTTC
-,-,TRBV9,TRBJ2-7,CASSVGGSNYEQYF,TGTGCCAGCAGCGTAGGCGGATCCAACTACGAGCAGTACTTC
TRBD1,-,TRBV7-2,TRBJ1-5,CASSLAHRQGQPQHF,TGTGCCAGCAGCTTAGCGCACCGACAGGGCCAGCCCCAGCATTTT
TRBD2,-,TRBV6-4,TRBJ2-3,CASSDSLAGGPPDTQYF,TGTGCCAGCAGTGACTCTTTGGCGGGAGGGCCTCCAGATACGCAGTATTTT
-,-,TRBV19,TRBJ1-5,CASSILGQSNQPQHF,TGTGCCAGTAGTATCCTAGGACAAAGCAATCAGCCCCAGCATTTT
TRBD1,-,TRBV5-6,TRBJ2-1,CASSADRGRNEQFF,TGTGCCAGCAGCGCAGACAGGGGGCGCAATGAGCAGTTCTTC
TRBD1,-,TRBV5-4,TRBJ2-5,CASSPRQGAGETQYF,TGTGCCAGCAGCCCGAGGCAGGGGGCAGGAGAGACCCAGTACTTC
TRBD1,-,TRBV7-9,TRBJ1-1,CASSLGTGFTEAFF,TGTGCCAGCAGCTTAGGGACAGGGTTCACTGAAGCTTTCTTT
-,-,TRBV15,TRBJ1-5,CATSRARDNQPQHF,TGTGCCACCAGCAGAGCCAGGGACAATCAGCCCCAGCATTTT